This T cell receptor beta chain was recorded in a study of CD8 T cells in Susac syndrome. RNA, at roughly 0.5 to 1 ug, was reverse transcribed with random hexamers. Using its own MiXCR run on the immunoSEQ multiplex PCR reads, TCRdb lists one record per CDR3 protein. The sample shows approximately 180,000 distinct CDR3 sequences, nearly 97% of them seen only once. The TCR comes from a human donor with multiple sclerosis. The sample comprised CD4+ T cells from PBMCs.

CDR3 amino acids: CASSPSGGAVETQYF. The CDR3 nucleotides read TGTGCCAGCAGCCCGAGCGGGGGGGCCGTCGAGACCCAGTACTTC. The chain joins TRBV7-3 to TRBJ2-5, with 10 bases that match TRBD2. CDR1 SGHTA and CDR2 FQGTGA come from the germline V gene. J lost 5 bases, V lost 5 bases, and 8 bases had no gene match. This CDR3 spans 15 amino acids.